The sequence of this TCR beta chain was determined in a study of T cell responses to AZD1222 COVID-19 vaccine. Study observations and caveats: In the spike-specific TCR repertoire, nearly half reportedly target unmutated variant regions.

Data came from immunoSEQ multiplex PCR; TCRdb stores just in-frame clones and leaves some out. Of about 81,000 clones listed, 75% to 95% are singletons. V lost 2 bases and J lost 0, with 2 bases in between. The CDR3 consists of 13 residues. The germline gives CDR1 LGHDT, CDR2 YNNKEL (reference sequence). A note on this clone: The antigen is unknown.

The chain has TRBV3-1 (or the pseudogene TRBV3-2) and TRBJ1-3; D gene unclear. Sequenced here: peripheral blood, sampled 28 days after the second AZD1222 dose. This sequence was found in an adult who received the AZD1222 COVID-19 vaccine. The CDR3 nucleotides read TGTGCCAGCAGCCAAACCTCTGGAAACACCATATATTTT. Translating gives CASSQTSGNTIYF.